This entry lists 10 T cell receptor beta chains sequenced from one sample in a study of T cells in Graves' hyperthyroidism and ophthalmopathy. What was amplified from RNA transcripts were TCR beta CDR3 regions. HTBI primers were employed in a first-round RT-PCR of the TCR CDR3. Each CDR3 protein is one row after TCRdb ran MiXCR on the multiplex PCR reads. The data show under 400,000 distinct CDR3 sequences, roughly 20% seen once. Sequencing was performed on blood. The receptors come from a woman between 45 and 65 years old with Graves' hyperthyroidism.

The J gene is TRBJ1-1, the V gene TRBV27; D is unclear. The CDR3 runs to 14 residues. CDR1 MNHEY and CDR2 SMNVEV come from the germline V gene (reference sequence). Trimming removed 1 base from V and 1 base from J, with 7 bases in between. Here the CDR3 DNA reads TGTGCCAGCAGTTTATTTACGGGGAACACTGAAGCTTTCTTT. This encodes CASSLFTGNTEAFF.

The chain has TRBV7-9 and TRBJ2-1; the match to TRBD2 covers 11 bases. The germline V gene encodes CDR1 SEHNR and CDR2 FQNEAQ (reference sequence). This CDR3 is built from 10 residues. J was trimmed by 15 bases and V by 7 bases; bases with no gene match: 2. Written as DNA, the CDR3 is TGTGCCAGCACCGGGACTAGCGGGTTCTTC. Translating gives CASTGTSGFF.

The chain combines TRBV11-2 with TRBJ2-7, with D unresolved. From germline, CDR1 is SGHAT and CDR2 FQNNGV. Trimming stripped 0 bases from V and 6 bases from J, with 9 bases between. The CDR3 consists of 13 residues. DNA of the CDR3: TGTGCCAGCAGCTTAGATTCCGGTCCCGAGCAGTACTTC. Translation: CASSLDSGPEQYF.

The sample holds many counts of this clonotype. This chain joins TRBV5-1 and TRBJ2-1, with D possibly TRBD2 on 6 matching bases. This CDR3 comprises 14 residues. CDR1 and CDR2 from the germline V gene are SGHRS and YFSETQ. Between the trimmed V and J ends, which lost 1 base and 5 bases, there was a span of 10 bases. This CDR3 is CASSLSGAHNEQFF. The CDR3 coding sequence is TGCGCCAGCAGCTTGTCGGGAGCGCACAATGAGCAGTTCTTC.

As DNA, the CDR3 is TGCGCCAGCAGCCAAGACCGACCACGGGGCACAGATACGCAGTATTTT. This sequence encodes CASSQDRPRGTDTQYF. This rearrangement joins TRBV4-1 to TRBJ2-3; no firm D call. The CDR3 loop spans 16 amino acids. Germline V gene lookup returns CDR1 MGHRA and CDR2 YSYEKL. Trimming left V 0 bases short and J 1 base short, with 11 bases between.

The V call is TRBV5-1, the J call TRBJ2-6; D not resolved. Trimming shortened V by 3 bases and J by 3 bases, and 4 bases separated the two germline ends. CDR1 is SGHRS and CDR2 is YFSETQ in the germline V gene. The length of the CDR3 is 13 residues. Here the CDR3 reads CASSWDGANVLTF. The DNA of the CDR3 is TGCGCCAGCAGCTGGGATGGGGCCAACGTCCTGACTTTC.

The rearrangement joins TRBV5-5 to TRBJ2-7, with D unresolved. Per germline, CDR1 SGHKS and CDR2 YYEKEE (reference sequence). This CDR3 contains 16 residues. The V gene lost 0 bases and the J gene lost 0 bases, with 13 bases spanning the gap. The CDR3 DNA is TGTGCCAGCAGCTTGGGTGGGCGGAAGAGCTCCTACGAGCAGTACTTC. It is translated as CASSLGGRKSSYEQYF.

A note on this clonotype: A much bigger clone sits one base away, suggesting this may be a read error. The chain is built from TRBV7-9 and TRBJ2-1; D remains unclear. The germline CDR1 and CDR2 sequences are SEHNR and FQNEAQ (reference sequence). V was pared by 7 bases and J by 9 bases, with 16 bases between. CDR3 length: 13 residues. CDR3 sequence reads: CASTPPGEVEQFF. The CDR3 DNA follows: TGTGCCAGCACCCCGCCTGGGGAAGTTGAGCAGTTCTTC.

Only a few counts were recorded for this clonotype. The genes are TRBV10-3 and TRBJ1-2; TRBD1 might be the D (5 bases). V lost 5 bases and J lost 0, with 16 bases in between. Germline CDR1 reads ENHRY; CDR2 reads SYGVKD. The CDR3 totals 16 residues. DNA of the CDR3: TGTGCCATCAGTCCGTATGGGGGGGTAGCTAACTATGGCTACACCTTC. Its protein is CAISPYGGVANYGYTF.

In its sample, this clonotype was seen many times. The J gene is TRBJ2-1, the V gene TRBV2; 16 positions agree with TRBD2. J gave up 8 bases and V 6 bases, and 4 bases lay outside the gene matches. CDR3 size: 15 residues. Germline V lookup: CDR1 SNHLY, CDR2 FYNNEI. CDR3 coding DNA: TGTGCCAGCAGGGAGGGGACTAGCGGGGGGGATGAGCAGTTCTTC. Its protein product is CASREGTSGGDEQFF.